The 27 T cell receptor beta chains listed next were all sequenced from one sample in a study of T cells in women clearing cervical HPV infection. Some clones are missing from TCRdb's copy, which holds only in-frame ones; the method was immunoSEQ multiplex PCR. This sample's clone table lists around 23,000 clones. Source material: blood buffy coat. The receptors were gathered from a woman aged 18-69 years with a cervical HPV16 infection that either progressed to CIN3+ or cleared (not recorded which).

With regard to this clone: Sequencing ends 3 residues short of the CDR3 end; the germline J gene provides the rest. The rearrangement links TRBV19 to TRBJ2-7, with 7 bases matching TRBD2. The V gene end was trimmed by 10 bases and the J gene end by 6 bases; junction bases not matched to a gene: 15. CDR3 length equals 14 residues. Germline lookup yields CDR1 LNHDA and CDR2 SQIVND (reference sequence). CDR3: CATRGPSGSGEQYF. Partial CDR3 DNA: TGTGCCACTCGGGGCCCTAGCGGATCGGGCGAG.

As for this clone: The read terminates 3 residues ahead of where the CDR3 ends, so the germline J gene completes it. The chain couples TRBV10-3 to TRBJ2-1; TRBD2 might be the D (5 bases). The V gene's germline CDR1 is ENHRY and CDR2 SYGVKD. This CDR3 comprises 16 residues. Between the trimmed V and J ends, which lost 0 bases and 4 bases, there was a span of 13 bases. CDR3 region: CAISESPSLGYNEQFF. The CDR3 DNA, read in part, is TGTGCCATCAGTGAGTCTCCTAGCTTAGGATACAATGAG.

For this clone: The read terminates 3 residues ahead of where the CDR3 ends, so the germline J gene completes it. The rearrangement joins TRBV20-1 to TRBJ2-2; 10 nucleotides align to TRBD1. The length of the CDR3 is 14 residues. Unmatched junction bases numbered 3, after V lost 6 bases and J lost 2 bases. The V gene's germline CDR1 is DFQATT and CDR2 SNEGSKA (reference sequence). CDR3 loop: CSALTGGNTGELFF. Incomplete CDR3 DNA: TGCAGTGCCTTGACAGGGGGCAACACCGGGGAG.

As regards this clone: The sequence runs out 3 residues before the end of the CDR3; the remainder is reconstructed from the germline J gene. The rearrangement links TRBV2 to TRBJ2-5; a weak D match, TRBD2 (7 bases). Trimming pared 7 bases from V and 4 bases from J, leaving 22 bases between. CDR1 is SNHLY, CDR2 FYNNEI, per germline. The CDR3 spans 16 residues. CDR3 in amino acids: CASTGRSRGGGETQYF. The DNA read from the CDR3 is TGTGCCAGCACCGGGCGGAGCCGAGGGGGGGGAGAGACC.

Turning to this clone: The read finishes 3 residues shy of the CDR3 end, and the germline J gene is used to complete it. V is TRBV29-1 and J is TRBJ1-1; D is ambiguous. The CDR3 sequence is 13 residues long. Trimming stripped 5 bases from V and 1 base from J, with 11 bases between. Germline V lookup: CDR1 SQVTM, CDR2 ANQGSEA. CDR3 residues: CSVSLSGNTEAFF. Partial CDR3 DNA: TGCAGCGTTTCCCTATCGGGGAACACTGAA.

As concerns this clone: The read ends 3 residues shy of where the CDR3 ends; the end is completed using the germline J gene. The J gene is TRBJ2-1, the V gene TRBV18, with 10 nucleotides matching TRBD2. The V and J ends lost 0 bases and 9 bases, in that order; junction bases with no gene match: 8. CDR1 is KGHSH and CDR2 is LQKENI in the germline V gene. The CDR3 totals 16 residues. CDR3 sequence reads: CASSPPGGLATFEQFF. The CDR3 bases that were read are TGTGCCAGCTCACCACCGGGGGGACTAGCGACCTTTGAG. The complete variable domain, with remaining parts taken from reference TRBV18 and TRBJ2-1, reads NAGVMQNPRHLVRRRGQEARLRCSPMKGHSHVYWYRQLPEEGLKFMVYLQKENIIDESGMPKERFSAEFPKEGPSILRIQQVVRGDSAAYFCASSPPGGLATFEQFFGPGTRLTVL.

Remarks on this clone: The sequenced fragment ends 3 residues before the CDR3 boundary, so the rest is inferred from the germline J gene. V usage is TRBV7-9 and J usage is TRBJ1-4; tentatively, D is TRBD1 (6 bases). The length of the CDR3 is 14 residues. Germline loops: CDR1 SEHNR, CDR2 FQNEAQ (reference sequence). With 4 bases removed from V and 5 bases from J, the gap between germline ends came to 11 bases. The CDR3 spells CASSYRALNEKLFF. Partial CDR3 DNA: TGTGCCAGCAGCTACAGGGCCTTAAATGAAAAA. Full variable domain (outside the CDR3, taken from reference TRBV7-9 and TRBJ1-4): DTGVSQNPRHKITKRGQNVTFRCDPISEHNRLYWYRQTLGQGPEFLTYFQNEAQLEKSRLLSDRFSAERPKGSFSTLEIQRTEQGDSAMYLCASSYRALNEKLFFGSGTQLSVL.

For this clone: The read falls 3 residues short of the CDR3 end, and the missing part is taken from the germline J gene. The chain has TRBV7-2 and TRBJ1-1; D gene uncertain. The CDR3 is made up of 13 amino acids. V lost 3 bases and J 7 bases, leaving 12 bases between the germline ends. Germline V gene sequence: CDR1 SGHTA, CDR2 FQGNSA. The CDR3 bases that were read are TGTGCCAGCAGCTTTTCGCCCGGTGGTGAA. Translation: CASSFSPGGE. The full CDR3 reads CASSFSPGGEAFF. The full variable domain, in which reference TRBV7-2 and TRBJ1-1 provide the parts outside the CDR3, is GAGVSQSPSNKVTEKGKDVELRCDPISGHTALYWYRQSLGQGLEFLIYFQGNSAPDKSGLPSDRFSAERTGGSVSTLTIQRTQQEDSAVYLCASSFSPGGEAFFGQGTRLTVV.

Turning to this clone: The read finishes 3 residues shy of the CDR3 end, and the germline J gene is used to complete it. The V gene is TRBV20-1, the J gene TRBJ1-1; TRBD1 agrees at 7 bases. Germline loops: CDR1 DFQATT, CDR2 SNEGSKA (reference sequence). V lost 0 bases, J lost 4 bases, and 20 bases stayed unmatched. This CDR3 comprises 19 residues. The DNA read from the CDR3 is TGCAGTGCTAGAGACCGTCACCGACAGGGACTGAGGGAGAGCACTGAA. It yields the protein CSARDRHRQGLRESTE. The whole CDR3 sequence reads CSARDRHRQGLRESTEAFF.

Details on this clone: The read gets to within 3 residues of the CDR3 end, and the germline J gene fills in the rest. This chain joins TRBV20-1 and TRBJ2-7; TRBD1 is a possible D gene (6 bases). Germline V gene lookup returns CDR1 DFQATT and CDR2 SNEGSKA (reference sequence). V lost 5 bases and J lost 0, with 17 bases in between. This CDR3 contains 15 residues. The part of the CDR3 DNA that was read is TGCAGTGCTGAAGAAGCACGGGACAACTCCTACGAG. Encoded protein: CSAEEARDNSYE. The full CDR3 reads CSAEEARDNSYEQYF.

Of note for this clone: The read terminates 3 residues ahead of where the CDR3 ends, so the germline J gene completes it. The V gene is TRBV19, the J gene TRBJ2-3; 10 positions match TRBD1. The CDR3 contains 16 residues. Germline lookup yields CDR1 LNHDA and CDR2 SQIVND (reference sequence). This CDR3 reads CASSDSRGQGRGAQYF. Partial CDR3 DNA: TGTGCCAGTAGCGACAGTAGGGGACAGGGGAGGGGTGCG.

A word on this clone: The read falls 3 residues short of the CDR3 end, and the missing part is taken from the germline J gene. The chain links TRBV7-2 to TRBJ2-7; possibly TRBD2 for D (5 bases). Looked up from germline, CDR1 is SGHTA and CDR2 is FQGNSA. The V and J ends lost 5 bases and 0 bases respectively, with 11 bases between them. There are 14 residues in the CDR3. The CDR3 protein is CASSRTGSSYEQYF. The covered CDR3 bases are TGTGCCAGCAGCCGGACTGGGAGCTCCTACGAG.

Worth noting for this clone: The CDR3 end falls 3 residues outside the read, so it is completed with the germline J gene. The chain couples TRBV12-3 or TRBV12-4 to TRBJ2-5, with TRBD2 identical over 8 bases. The trim removed 5 bases at V and 5 bases at J, leaving 7 bases unmatched. The CDR3 spans 14 residues. The CDR3 protein is CASSLRGVAETQYF. The sequenced CDR3 bases are TGTGCCAGCAGTCTGCGGGGGGTCGCGGAGACC.

Note on this clone: The sequence runs out 3 residues before the end of the CDR3; the remainder is reconstructed from the germline J gene. This rearrangement joins TRBV20-1 to TRBJ1-3, with TRBD1 as a possible D gene (5 bases). The CDR3 consists of 13 residues. The germline gives CDR1 DFQATT, CDR2 SNEGSKA (reference sequence). Trimming took 0 bases from V and 8 from J, leaving 11 bases between them. The DNA read from the CDR3 is TGCAGTGCTAGAGATCAGGGAAAGGACACC. It codes for CSARDQGKDT. The whole CDR3 protein is CSARDQGKDTIYF.

A word on this clone: Sequencing ends 3 residues short of the CDR3 end; the germline J gene provides the rest. This chain links TRBV10-3 with TRBJ1-1, with TRBD1 matching 7 bases. The CDR3 totals 14 residues. Losses at the gene ends were 6 bases for V and 0 bases for J; bases not matched to a gene: 4. Germline values: CDR1 ENHRY, CDR2 SYGVKD. The CDR3 sequence: CAISGQVLNTEAFF. The sequenced CDR3 bases are TGTGCCATCAGCGGACAGGTTTTGAACACTGAA.

As concerns this clone: The CDR3 end is not reached by the read, which stops 3 residues before it; the germline J gene fills it in. This rearrangement joins TRBV5-1 to TRBJ2-5, with 10 bases that match TRBD2. This CDR3 comprises 17 residues. Looked up from germline, CDR1 is SGHRS and CDR2 is YFSETQ. The ends lost 0 bases at V and 4 bases at J; junction bases unmatched: 9. CDR3 bases read: TGCGCCAGCAGCTTGGGGCTAGCGGGAGTGTGGGCAGAGACC. This sequence encodes CASSLGLAGVWAET. The full CDR3 is CASSLGLAGVWAETQYF.

Concerning this clone itself: The read gets to within 3 residues of the CDR3 end, and the germline J gene fills in the rest. This rearrangement joins TRBV19 to TRBJ2-3; 11 bases agree with TRBD2. Per the germline V gene, CDR1 is LNHDA and CDR2 is SQIVND (reference sequence). V dropped 4 bases and J dropped 5; count of bases not matched to a gene: 8. The length of the CDR3 is 16 residues. This CDR3 is CASSTPLAGDGDTQYF. Incomplete CDR3 DNA: TGTGCCAGTAGTACCCCACTAGCGGGAGATGGAGATACG.

With respect to this clone: The read terminates 3 residues before the CDR3 end, so the remaining end is supplied by the germline J gene. The genes are TRBV5-1 and TRBJ1-1; a possible D gene is TRBD1 (6 bases). The V gene lost 0 bases and the J gene lost 4 bases, with 19 bases spanning the gap. Germline CDR1 and CDR2: SGHRS and YFSETQ. The CDR3 is 17 amino acids. CDR3 amino acids: CASSLEGGGVLGTEAFF. The sequenced part of the CDR3 DNA is TGCGCCAGCAGCTTGGAAGGGGGAGGAGTTCTGGGCACTGAA.

As to this clone: The CDR3 extends 3 residues past the end of the read, so its final part is completed from the germline J gene. The J gene is TRBJ2-6, the V gene TRBV4-1, with a weak D call TRBD1 (6 bases). Germline V gene lookup returns CDR1 MGHRA and CDR2 YSYEKL. There are 17 residues in the CDR3. V was cut by 1 base and J by 4 bases, with 14 bases left in between. The DNA read from the CDR3 is TGCGCCAGCAGCCAAGGGACAGCCCCAGGGGGGGCCAACGTC. This encodes CASSQGTAPGGANV. The full CDR3 protein reads CASSQGTAPGGANVLTF.

Note on this clone: The CDR3 extends 3 residues past the end of the read, so its final part is completed from the germline J gene. The J gene is TRBJ1-5, the V gene TRBV30; D is perhaps TRBD1 (6 bases). Germline V CDR1 and CDR2: GTSNPN, SVGIG (reference sequence). Trimming took off 2 bases at V and 9 bases at J, with 14 bases between the two ends. The CDR3 consists of 13 residues. This CDR3 is CAWSTGRLGPQHF. The CDR3 bases that were read are TGTGCCTGGAGTACAGGGAGGTTAGGGCCC.

A word on this clone: The read ends 3 residues shy of where the CDR3 ends; the end is completed using the germline J gene. The V and J genes are TRBV19 and TRBJ2-7, with 12 nucleotides matching TRBD2. After removal of 4 bases from V and 5 bases from J, the junction contained 9 bases not matched to a gene. CDR1 and CDR2 from the germline V gene are LNHDA and SQIVND (reference sequence). There are 16 residues in the CDR3. CDR3 sequence reads: CASSTRLAGESDEQYF. The part of the CDR3 DNA that was read is TGTGCCAGTAGTACCCGACTAGCGGGAGAATCGGACGAG. The full variable domain, with the rest looked up from reference TRBV19 and TRBJ2-7, is DGGITQSPKYLFRKEGQNVTLSCEQNLNHDAMYWYRQDPGQGLRLIYYSQIVNDFQKGDIAEGYSVSREKKESFPLTVTSAQKNPTAFYLCASSTRLAGESDEQYFGPGTRLTVT.

Worth noting for this clone: The sequenced fragment ends 3 residues before the CDR3 boundary, so the rest is inferred from the germline J gene. The chain is built from TRBV20-1 and TRBJ2-3; D is perhaps TRBD1 (5 bases). Germline CDR1 DFQATT, CDR2 SNEGSKA (reference sequence). The CDR3 runs to 15 residues. Trimming cost V 3 bases and J 0 bases, with 13 bases left between them. The CDR3 bases that were read are TGCAGTGCTAGTCGTGGGGCTTCTAGCACAGATACG. This sequence encodes CSASRGASSTDT. The whole CDR3 sequence is CSASRGASSTDTQYF.

Comment on this clone: The read is 3 residues too short to cover the CDR3 end, so that end is filled in from the germline J gene. This chain uses TRBV5-1 with TRBJ2-5; tentatively, D is TRBD1 (8 bases). V shed 0 bases and J shed 1 base, with 16 bases lying between them. This CDR3 is built from 17 residues. The germline CDR1 and CDR2 sequences are SGHRS and YFSETQ. CDR3 DNA, as far as it was read: TGCGCCAGCAGCTTGGCGGGACTACAGGGGGTCCAAGAGACC. Translated: CASSLAGLQGVQET. The CDR3 in its entirety is CASSLAGLQGVQETQYF.

Details on this clone: The read finishes 3 residues shy of the CDR3 end, and the germline J gene is used to complete it. J is TRBJ2-3 and V is TRBV19, with 8 bases that match TRBD1. The CDR3 runs to 14 residues. Germline assignment: CDR1 LNHDA and CDR2 SQIVND (reference sequence). Trimming took 5 bases from V and 6 from J; bases not matched to a gene: 7. The DNA read from the CDR3 is TGTGCCAGTAGTGTGCAGGGGGCAGGGGATACG. Amino acids: CASSVQGAGDT. The full CDR3 protein is CASSVQGAGDTQYF.

Note on this clone: The CDR3 goes on 3 residues after the read ends, and that part is filled in from the germline J gene. The chain uses TRBV7-9 and TRBJ1-1; D not certain. The CDR3 is made up of 14 amino acids. The germline CDR1 and CDR2 sequences are SEHNR and FQNEAQ (reference sequence). The CDR3 DNA, read in part, is TGTGCCAGCAGCCGCGGACGGGGTGGGAGCGAA. Amino acid sequence: CASSRGRGGSE. The full-length CDR3 reads as CASSRGRGGSEAFF.

CDR3 in amino acids: CASSPPGGGTEAFF. The part of the CDR3 DNA that was read is TGTGCCAGCAGCCCGCCGGGTGGGGGGACTGAA. V is TRBV7-2 and J is TRBJ1-1, with D maybe TRBD1 (5 bases). With the read ending 3 residues before the CDR3 end, the germline J gene is used to fill in that end. Trimming removed 5 bases from V and 5 bases from J, with 15 bases in between. CDR1 is SGHTA, CDR2 FQGNSA, per germline. CDR3 size: 14 residues.

Concerning this clone itself: The observed sequence ends 3 residues before the CDR3 terminus, with the missing tail filled in from the germline J gene. The gene calls are TRBV5-1 and TRBJ2-3; 7 bases are a match to TRBD2. This CDR3 is built from 16 residues. Germline CDR1 SGHRS, CDR2 YFSETQ. The V segment lost 3 bases and the J segment 0 bases; nucleotides outside the gene matches: 7. This chain's CDR3 is CASSWGLPVSTDTQYF. The sequenced part of the CDR3 DNA is TGCGCCAGCAGCTGGGGACTACCTGTTAGCACAGATACG.